Each of the 26 T cell receptor beta chains below was sequenced from the same sample in a study of tissue T cells after allogeneic stem cell transplantation. Generated by immunoSEQ multiplex PCR, the TCRdb table keeps only in-frame clones and is missing some. The sample lists tens of thousands of clones, about 85% occurring once. Sequencing used blood, obtained before transplantation. These receptors came from a woman between 18 and 55 years old who later had graft-versus-host disease after an allogeneic stem cell transplant.

The chain employs TRBV30 and TRBJ2-2, with D maybe TRBD2 (6 bases). V lost 8 bases and J 5 bases, leaving 15 bases between the germline ends. CDR1 is GTSNPN, CDR2 SVGIG, per germline (reference sequence). This CDR3 is built from 13 residues. CDR3 DNA sequence: TGTGCCCAAATTGGGGGAGGAACCGGGGAGCTGTTTTTT. It specifies CAQIGGGTGELFF.

This clone was picked up one time. This chain uses TRBV19 with TRBJ2-2, with D maybe TRBD1 (5 bases). Trimming removed 3 bases from V and 2 bases from J, with 10 bases in between. Germline values: CDR1 LNHDA, CDR2 SQIVND (reference sequence). CDR3 length: 15 amino acids. The CDR3 sequence is CASSIRAENTGELFF. The CDR3 DNA reads as TGTGCCAGTAGTATCAGGGCCGAAAACACCGGGGAGCTGTTTTTT.

The chain recombines TRBV18 with TRBJ1-1; 10 bases are a match to TRBD1. Trimming cost V 2 bases and J 4 bases; bases outside gene matches: 7. Germline V gene sequence: CDR1 KGHSH, CDR2 LQKENI. This CDR3 is 16 amino acids long. CDR3 protein: CASSPGTGALSTEAFF. CDR3 coding DNA: TGTGCCAGCTCACCAGGGACAGGGGCATTGTCCACTGAAGCTTTCTTT.

The chain links TRBV28 to TRBJ2-1; 8 bases line up with TRBD1. This CDR3 is built from 18 residues. With V trimmed by 2 bases and J by 4 bases, 13 bases remained unmatched. Per germline, CDR1 MDHEN and CDR2 SYDVKM. CDR3: CASSLGQGRGPGYNEQFF. As DNA, the CDR3 is TGTGCCAGCAGTTTAGGACAGGGAAGAGGGCCCGGATACAATGAGCAGTTCTTC. Variable domain in full (rest from reference TRBV28 and TRBJ2-1): DVKVTQSSRYLVKRTGEKVFLECVQDMDHENMFWYRQDPGLGLRLIYFSYDVKMKEKGDIPEGYSVSREKKERFSLILESASTNQTSMYLCASSLGQGRGPGYNEQFFGPGTRLTVL.

The chain uses TRBV5-6 and TRBJ2-7, with D possibly being TRBD1 (6 bases). Germline lookup yields CDR1 SGHDT and CDR2 YYEEEE. V was pared by 4 bases and J by 3 bases, with 14 bases between. The CDR3 length is 14 residues. This chain's CDR3 is CASSATGHRYEQYF. The CDR3 coding sequence is TGTGCCAGCAGCGCCACAGGGCATCGCTACGAGCAGTACTTC.

The CDR3 here is CASSQPISSYNEQFF. CDR3 nucleotide sequence: TGTGCCAGCAGCCAGCCGATCAGCTCCTACAATGAGCAGTTCTTC. The chain carries TRBV3-1 (or the pseudogene TRBV3-2) and TRBJ2-1; D is uncertain. Germline CDR1 is LGHDT and CDR2 is YNNKEL (reference sequence). Trimming cost V 3 bases and J 0 bases, with 9 bases left between them. The CDR3 is made up of 15 amino acids.

This chain connects TRBV6-1 to TRBJ2-7; 8 bases are shared with TRBD1. CDR1 is MNHNS, CDR2 SASEGT, per germline. With 2 bases clipped from V and 2 bases from J, the junction kept 5 bases outside the gene matches. The CDR3 loop spans 15 amino acids. CDR3 DNA: TGTGCCAGCAGTGAACCACCGGACAGGGCCTACGAGCAGTACTTC. This gives the protein CASSEPPDRAYEQYF.

The chain employs TRBV11-2 and TRBJ2-7; TRBD1 matches at 7 bases. V trimming: 0 bases; J trimming: 1 base; junction bases outside the gene matches: 6. CDR1 and CDR2 from the germline V gene are SGHAT and FQNNGV. The CDR3 runs 16 residues. DNA of the CDR3: TGTGCCAGCAGCTTAGATCTAGGGGACAGTTCCTACGAGCAGTACTTC. Translation gives CASSLDLGDSSYEQYF.

This chain uses TRBV30 with TRBJ1-2; tentative D call: TRBD1 (5 bases). The germline V gene encodes CDR1 GTSNPN and CDR2 SVGIG (reference sequence). CDR3 length equals 14 residues. V was pared by 2 bases and J by 7 bases, with 17 bases between. CDR3: CAWSSEGGTSGYTF. CDR3 coding DNA: TGTGCCTGGAGTTCCGAGGGAGGGACTTCTGGCTACACCTTC.

This clone has a handful of counts. The rearrangement links TRBV5-1 to TRBJ1-3, with 8 bases identical to TRBD1. After removal of 6 bases from V and 2 bases from J, the junction contained 7 bases not matched to a gene. CDR3 length equals 15 residues. CDR1 is SGHRS, CDR2 YFSETQ, per germline. The CDR3 sequence: CASKQGGFTGNTIYF. The CDR3 nucleotides are TGCGCCAGCAAACAGGGGGGCTTTACTGGAAACACCATATATTTT.

The V and J genes are TRBV7-9 and TRBJ2-7; 10 nucleotides agree with TRBD1. V trimming: 5 bases; J trimming: 3 bases; junction bases outside the gene matches: 4. This CDR3 is built from 14 residues. Germline V gives CDR1 SEHNR, CDR2 FQNEAQ (reference sequence). CDR3 bases: TGTGCCAGCAGCCTGACAGGGGGCGTCTACGAGCAGTACTTC. Protein product: CASSLTGGVYEQYF.

This chain uses TRBV14 with TRBJ1-1; D remains unclear. CDR1 and CDR2 (germline): SGHDN, FVKESK. The CDR3 covers 13 residues. V was clipped by 4 bases and J by 2 bases, with 8 bases between them. DNA for the CDR3: TGTGCCAGCAGCCGTCGACGAAACACTGAAGCTTTCTTT. Translation: CASSRRRNTEAFF. The full variable domain, rest sourced from reference TRBV14 and TRBJ1-1, is EAGVTQFPSHSVIEKGQTVTLRCDPISGHDNLYWYRRVMGKEIKFLLHFVKESKQDESGMPNNRFLAERTGGTYSTLKVQPAELEDSGVYFCASSRRRNTEAFFGQGTRLTVV.

This clone has a single count. J is TRBJ1-2 and V is TRBV6-2 or TRBV6-3; 7 nucleotides agree with TRBD1. J gave up 3 bases and V 5 bases, and 12 bases lay outside the gene matches. There are 16 residues in the CDR3. Germline V lookup: CDR1 MNHEY, CDR2 SVGEGT. The CDR3 sequence is CASSAGTADPHYGYTF. The DNA of the CDR3 is TGTGCCAGCAGTGCGGGGACAGCAGACCCACACTATGGCTACACCTTC.

This rearrangement joins TRBV3-1 (or the pseudogene TRBV3-2) to TRBJ1-5; D is ambiguous. The CDR3 totals 17 residues. Germline V CDR1 and CDR2: LGHDT, YNNKEL (reference sequence). Trimming cost V 5 bases and J 5 bases, with 22 bases left between them. The CDR3 loop is CASSRSYLGLADQPQHF. The CDR3 nucleotides are TGTGCCAGCAGCAGGAGTTACCTGGGGTTGGCCGATCAGCCCCAGCATTTT.

The V gene is TRBV19, the J gene TRBJ1-4; 10 bases align to TRBD1. Per the germline V gene, CDR1 is LNHDA and CDR2 is SQIVND (reference sequence). The V and J ends lost 4 bases and 6 bases, in that order; junction bases with no gene match: 8. The CDR3 runs 16 residues. The CDR3 DNA sequence: TGTGCCAGTAGTACTGACAGGGGGCGCGGAGATGAAAAACTGTTTTTT. Its translation: CASSTDRGRGDEKLFF.

The chain couples TRBV4-3 to TRBJ1-4; D is undetermined. Germline loops: CDR1 LGHNA, CDR2 YSLEER. V gave up 0 bases and J gave up 0 bases, with 11 bases separating them. The CDR3 totals 17 residues. Written as DNA, the CDR3 is TGCGCCAGCAGCCAAGATCGGGCTTCGGCAACTAATGAAAAACTGTTTTTT. Translation gives CASSQDRASATNEKLFF.

The rearrangement links TRBV7-9 to TRBJ1-3; 12 bases are a match to TRBD1. After removal of 6 bases from V and 0 bases from J, the junction contained 9 bases not matched to a gene. CDR1 and CDR2 from the germline V gene are SEHNR and FQNEAQ (reference sequence). The CDR3 consists of 18 residues. CDR3 DNA sequence: TGTGCCAGCAGTCCGGGACAGGGGGCCCTGAGCTCTGGAAACACCATATATTTT. This gives the protein CASSPGQGALSSGNTIYF. The full variable domain, rest sourced from reference TRBV7-9 and TRBJ1-3, is DTGVSQNPRHKITKRGQNVTFRCDPISEHNRLYWYRQTLGQGPEFLTYFQNEAQLEKSRLLSDRFSAERPKGSFSTLEIQRTEQGDSAMYLCASSPGQGALSSGNTIYFGEGSWLTVV.

This clone was picked up a small number of times. This chain connects TRBV18 to TRBJ1-2; 7 nucleotides line up with TRBD1. CDR1 and CDR2 (germline): KGHSH, LQKENI. V gave up 4 bases and J gave up 0 bases; unmatched junction bases: 17. This CDR3 region has 19 residues. CDR3 DNA: TGTGCCAGCTCACGAAACTCCGGGACAGAATGGGGAGCTAACTATGGCTACACCTTC. Its protein is CASSRNSGTEWGANYGYTF.

This clone was detected only once. The chain couples TRBV12-3 or TRBV12-4 to TRBJ1-2, with D perhaps TRBD1 (5 bases). The CDR3 extends over 13 amino acids. The V gene lost 5 bases and the J gene lost 4 bases, with 11 bases spanning the gap. CDR3 in amino acids: CASSIGVGYGYTF. The CDR3 bases are TGTGCCAGCAGTATAGGGGTCGGCTATGGCTACACCTTC.

This sequence joins TRBV5-1 and TRBJ2-1; a weak D match, TRBD2 (5 bases). Germline values: CDR1 SGHRS, CDR2 YFSETQ. This CDR3 contains 13 residues. Trimming took off 2 bases at V and 5 bases at J, with 8 bases between the two ends. The CDR3 here is CASSFGVDNEQFF. Written as DNA, the CDR3 is TGCGCCAGCAGCTTCGGGGTGGACAATGAGCAGTTCTTC.

CDR3 region: CASSFPRSVPAGNGYTF. In nucleotides, the CDR3 is TGTGCCAGCAGCTTCCCCCGGTCGGTCCCGGCTGGGAATGGCTACACCTTC. This sequence joins TRBV9 and TRBJ1-2; D not certain. Germline V gene sequence: CDR1 SGDLS, CDR2 YYNGEE. V shed 4 bases and J shed 6 bases, with 25 bases lying between them. The CDR3 has 17 amino acids.

The chain employs TRBV4-3 and TRBJ1-2, with a tentative D call TRBD1 (5 bases). The germline V gene encodes CDR1 LGHNA and CDR2 YSLEER. There are 16 residues in the CDR3. Trimming shortened V by 3 bases and J by 3 bases, and 17 bases separated the two germline ends. CDR3 sequence reads: CASSHEDMQGDYGYTF. The CDR3 bases are TGCGCCAGCAGCCACGAAGATATGCAGGGTGACTATGGCTACACCTTC.

The CDR3, as DNA: TGCGCCAGCAGCCGAGGACAGGGCTCCTACGAGCAGTACTTC. It encodes CASSRGQGSYEQYF. This chain links TRBV4-1 with TRBJ2-7; 8 bases are shared with TRBD1. The CDR3 spans 14 residues. J lost 0 bases, V lost 4 bases, and 2 bases had no gene match. Germline CDR1 reads MGHRA; CDR2 reads YSYEKL.

The chain recombines TRBV7-8 with TRBJ1-5; D is uncertain. This CDR3 is 17 amino acids long. Deletions cut 1 base from V and 1 base from J, with 14 bases between. Germline values: CDR1 SGHVS, CDR2 FQNEAQ. CDR3 amino acids: CASSLGRTQNSNQPQHF. CDR3 sequence (DNA): TGTGCCAGCAGCTTAGGTAGGACCCAGAACAGCAATCAGCCCCAGCATTTT.

This clone was found once. This sequence joins TRBV3-1 (or the pseudogene TRBV3-2) and TRBJ1-1; D gene unclear. CDR1 and CDR2 (germline): LGHDT, YNNKEL (reference sequence). V was clipped by 2 bases and J by 0 bases, with 10 bases between them. There are 15 residues in the CDR3. CDR3 loop: CASSQNGRMNTEAFF. In DNA form, the CDR3 reads TGTGCCAGCAGCCAAAATGGCCGAATGAACACTGAAGCTTTCTTT.

This rearrangement joins TRBV30 to TRBJ2-1; D may match TRBD1 or TRBD2 (7 bases each). CDR1 GTSNPN and CDR2 SVGIG come from the germline V gene (reference sequence). The CDR3 spans 15 residues. Trimming removed 7 bases at V and 0 bases at J, with 16 bases between. CDR3 in amino acids: CAFRQGGFSYNEQFF. CDR3 coding DNA: TGTGCCTTCCGGCAGGGGGGGTTCTCCTACAATGAGCAGTTCTTC.